The 22 T cell receptor beta chains below were found in one sample sequenced in a study of blood T cells in healthy people across ages. A second roughly 7 to 12 cycle PCR used barcoded and J-beta primers. TCRdb re-analysed the 5' RACE reads in MiXCR, keeping a single row per CDR3 protein. The data show about 640,000 distinct CDR3 sequences, about 30% seen once. Input material: blood. Receptor source: a woman older than 75 in good health.

This clonotype was observed many times. J is TRBJ2-3 and V is TRBV7-2; D gene uncertain. CDR3 length equals 13 residues. Per germline, CDR1 SGHTA and CDR2 FQGNSA. The ends were cut back, 0 bases at V and 4 bases at J, with 5 bases in the middle. CDR3 amino acids: CASSLAVPDTQYF. Written as DNA, the CDR3 is TGTGCCAGCAGCTTAGCGGTGCCAGATACGCAGTATTTT.

This clonotype came up many times. The gene calls are TRBV20-1 and TRBJ1-2, with a tentative D call TRBD1 (5 bases). This CDR3 is 15 amino acids long. V lost 5 bases and J lost 3, with 19 bases in between. Germline V CDR1 and CDR2: DFQATT, SNEGSKA (reference sequence). The CDR3 is CSAFLRQGRDYGYTF. The CDR3 nucleotides read TGCAGTGCTTTTCTTCGTCAGGGTAGGGACTATGGCTACACCTTC.

Regarding this clonotype: Since a much larger clone is just one base distant, this may be a read error. The chain recombines TRBV5-1 with TRBJ2-1; D not resolved. The DNA end lines up better with TRBJ2-7; the J call may be wrong. Germline values: CDR1 SGHRS, CDR2 YFSETQ. The CDR3 is 16 residues long. The DNA for the CDR3 is TGCGCCAGCAGCTTGGGCGGCAAGCTCTCCTACAATGAGCAGTACTTC. Translating gives CASSLGGKLSYNEQYF.

This clonotype was seen repeatedly, ten times or more. This may stem from a read error, because a much larger clone lies one nucleotide away. This sequence joins TRBV6-1 and TRBJ2-1, with D possibly matching TRBD1 (6 bases). The DNA matches TRBJ2-7 better at its end, which makes the J call doubtful. This CDR3 comprises 16 residues. The germline CDR1 and CDR2 sequences are MNHNS and SASEGT. The CDR3 sequence: CASPPPTGLSYNEQYF. The CDR3 coding sequence is TGTGCCAGTCCCCCCCCGACAGGTTTGTCCTACAATGAGCAGTACTTC.

This clonotype was counted many times. This chain uses TRBV27 with TRBJ1-5; D possibly corresponds to TRBD1 (5 bases). Per germline, CDR1 MNHEY and CDR2 SMNVEV (reference sequence). The CDR3 loop spans 14 amino acids. V was trimmed by 9 bases and J by 0 bases, leaving 12 bases between them. The CDR3 nucleotides are TGTGCCAGTGGGACGGCTCATAGCAATCAGCCCCAGCATTTT. Translating gives CASGTAHSNQPQHF.

On this clonotype: A junction boundary mismatches the germline segment, possibly from a read error. The chain links TRBV30 to TRBJ1-4; TRBD1 agrees at 8 bases. From germline, CDR1 is GTSNPN and CDR2 SVGIG (reference sequence). There are 13 residues in the CDR3. Written as DNA, the CDR3 is TGTGCCTGGACCAGGGGGCGCGGTGAAAAACGGTTTTTT. It yields the protein CAWTRGRGEKRFF.

With regard to this clonotype: A much larger clone lies a single base off, so this may be a read error. The rearrangement uses TRBV6-2 or TRBV6-3 and TRBJ2-5; D is undetermined. The CDR3 loop spans 12 amino acids. The germline V gene encodes CDR1 MNHEY and CDR2 SVGEGT. V gave up 4 bases and J gave up 11 bases, with 14 bases separating them. The CDR3 nucleotides are TGTGCCAGCAGTTCATCGACCGAGGAGCAGTACTTC. This codes for CASSSSTEEQYF.

There are a few counts of this clonotype. This chain uses TRBV6-5 with TRBJ1-5; maybe TRBD1 (5 bases). V was cut by 5 bases and J by 7 bases, with 18 bases left in between. The CDR3 covers 15 residues. Germline V gene lookup returns CDR1 MNHEY and CDR2 SVGAGI. The CDR3 reads CASSDLPAGRQPQHF. The CDR3 coding sequence is TGTGCCAGCAGTGATCTGCCCGCAGGGCGGCAGCCCCAGCATTTT.

This clonotype was seen a few times. Being one base from a much bigger clone, this may be a read error. The chain combines TRBV5-1 with TRBJ2-1; perhaps TRBD1 as D (7 bases). The V gene's germline CDR1 is SGHRS and CDR2 YFSETQ. The CDR3 runs 14 residues. Trimming pared 0 bases from V and 8 bases from J, leaving 12 bases between. Here the CDR3 reads CASSLAGGGHEQFF. In nucleotides, the CDR3 is TGCGCCAGCAGCTTGGCTGGAGGGGGCCATGAGCAGTTCTTC.

The sample holds a few counts of this clonotype. This chain connects TRBV27 to TRBJ1-2; 7 bases map to TRBD1. V lost 2 bases to trimming and J lost 4 bases; unmatched junction nucleotides: 4. Germline CDR1 is MNHEY and CDR2 is SMNVEV (reference sequence). This CDR3 is 14 amino acids long. The CDR3 region has the DNA TGTGCCAGCAGTTTAAAAGGGACAGCCTATGGCTACACCTTC. Translated: CASSLKGTAYGYTF.

This clonotype was observed at least ten times. The chain carries TRBV5-1 and TRBJ2-5; TRBD1 agrees at 8 bases. Trimming removed 0 bases from V and 6 bases from J; junction bases left unmatched: 4. Germline CDR1 is SGHRS and CDR2 is YFSETQ. The CDR3 is made up of 14 amino acids. CDR3: CASSLGQGAKTQYF. The CDR3 bases are TGCGCCAGCAGCTTGGGGCAGGGGGCAAAGACCCAGTACTTC.

This rearrangement joins TRBV12-3 or TRBV12-4 to TRBJ2-3, with D hard to call. V dropped 11 bases and J dropped 1 base, with 4 bases sitting between them. This CDR3 has 10 amino acids. The CDR3 DNA reads as TGTGCCTGTCGCACAGATACGCAGTATTTT. Translating it yields CACRTDTQYF.

The chain combines TRBV30 with TRBJ1-6; no clear D gene. This CDR3 comprises 15 residues. Germline CDR1 GTSNPN, CDR2 SVGIG (reference sequence). Trimming took off 8 bases at V and 0 bases at J, with 14 bases between the two ends. CDR3 residues: CARMFGSSYNSPLHF. CDR3 sequence (DNA): TGTGCCAGGATGTTCGGAAGCTCCTATAATTCACCCCTCCACTTT.

V is TRBV6-1 and J is TRBJ1-5; possibly TRBD1 for D (5 bases). The V end lost 7 bases, the J end lost 7 bases, and 14 bases lay between the germline ends. In germline, CDR1 is MNHNS, CDR2 SASEGT. This CDR3 is built from 13 residues. The CDR3 DNA sequence: TGTGCCAGCACCGAGAGGGGTTTACAGCCCCAGCATTTT. This translates into CASTERGLQPQHF.

This CDR3 reads CSAPLIGTGGAGQGYGYTF. The CDR3 nucleotides read TGCAGTGCTCCGCTTATAGGGACAGGGGGCGCCGGGCAGGGCTATGGCTACACCTTC. This chain uses TRBV20-1 with TRBJ1-2; 12 nucleotides match TRBD1. The ends lost 5 bases at V and 4 bases at J; junction bases unmatched: 20. Per germline, CDR1 DFQATT and CDR2 SNEGSKA (reference sequence). This CDR3 spans 19 amino acids.

In the case of this clonotype: A much larger clone lies one base from this, so it may be a read error. This rearrangement joins TRBV21-1 to TRBJ2-1; TRBD1 is taken as the D call from the table, unchecked against the DNA. TRBV21-1 is deemed a pseudogene. The CDR3 is 15 residues long. The CDR3 bases are TGTGCCGGCCCACAATCCGGGACAGTGAGAAATGAGCAGTTCTTC. Translation gives CAGPQSGTVRNEQFF.

The table lists this clonotype with a few counts. The chain has TRBV18 and TRBJ1-6; 7 bases are shared with TRBD1. Germline V CDR1 and CDR2: KGHSH, LQKENI. V lost 2 bases to trimming and J lost 7 bases; unmatched junction nucleotides: 5. The CDR3 has 15 residues. CDR3 in DNA: TGTGCCAGCTCACCAGTTAACAGGGGCAATTCACCCCTCCACTTT. This gives the protein CASSPVNRGNSPLHF.

This chain connects TRBV20-1 to TRBJ2-5; the match to TRBD2 covers 9 bases. J lost 11 bases, V lost 3 bases, and 19 bases had no gene match. Germline V gene sequence: CDR1 DFQATT, CDR2 SNEGSKA (reference sequence). This CDR3 comprises 16 residues. CDR3 residues: CSASPDGKRGAGKQYF. In DNA, the CDR3 is TGCAGTGCTAGCCCGGATGGGAAGCGGGGGGCCGGGAAGCAGTACTTC.

This clonotype showed up many times. The chain links TRBV7-8 to TRBJ1-2; D is unclear. V lost 7 bases and J lost 8, with 17 bases in between. In germline, CDR1 is SGHVS, CDR2 FQNEAQ. The CDR3 has 13 amino acids. CDR3 bases: TGTGCCAGCACCCCGCTGTCTGGGATCGGCTACACCTTC. Amino acid sequence: CASTPLSGIGYTF.

Concerning this clonotype: A clone one base away is much larger, so this may be a read error. The CDR3 loop reads CSASRGSAEAFF. CDR3 DNA: TGCAGTGCCAGTCGGGGAAGTGCTGAAGCTTTCTTT. The chain employs TRBV20-1 and TRBJ1-1; D is unclear. V dropped 6 bases and J dropped 6 bases, with 14 bases sitting between them. Germline CDR1 and CDR2: DFQATT and SNEGSKA (reference sequence). The CDR3 loop spans 12 amino acids.

This clonotype was picked up many times. The V and J genes are TRBV7-2 and TRBJ1-5, with D uncertain. The V gene's germline CDR1 is SGHTA and CDR2 FQGNSA. Trimming stripped 1 base from V and 6 bases from J, with 7 bases between. CDR3 length: 13 residues. The CDR3 sequence: CASSLDSGQPQHF. In nucleotides, the CDR3 is TGTGCCAGCAGCTTAGACAGTGGTCAGCCCCAGCATTTT. Based on the CDR3 plus reference TRBV7-2 and TRBJ1-5, the full variable domain is GAGVSQSPSNKVTEKGKDVELRCDPISGHTALYWYRQSLGQGLEFLIYFQGNSAPDKSGLPSDRFSAERTGGSVSTLTIQRTQQEDSAVYLCASSLDSGQPQHFGDGTRLSIL.

This clonotype came up many times. The CDR3 spells CASSVAFYDTDTQYF. For the CDR3, the DNA is TGTGCCAGCAGCGTAGCTTTCTACGACACAGATACGCAGTATTTT. The chain is built from TRBV9 and TRBJ2-3, with no clear D. V was pared by 0 bases and J by 2 bases, with 10 bases between. Germline lookup yields CDR1 SGDLS and CDR2 YYNGEE. The CDR3 contains 15 residues.